Below are 22 T cell receptor beta chains sequenced from a single sample in a study of blood T cell repertoires in COVID-19. Profiled with immunoSEQ multiplex PCR; TCRdb holds only in-frame clones, not every one. This sample has fewer than 80,000 clones, with more than 65% found just once. What was sequenced was peripheral blood. The receptors were gathered from a human donor in a cohort sampled during active COVID-19.

This clone was observed once. This sequence joins TRBV7-8 and TRBJ2-6, with 8 positions matching TRBD1. The CDR3 sequence is 19 residues long. Per the germline V gene, CDR1 is SGHVS and CDR2 is FQNEAQ. Trimming took 1 base from V and 1 from J; bases not matched to a gene: 9. The CDR3 loop is CASSLVIRDRISGANVLTF. The CDR3 bases are TGTGCCAGCAGCTTAGTTATTCGGGACAGGATTTCTGGGGCCAACGTCCTGACTTTC.

The chain has TRBV5-1 and TRBJ2-1; TRBD2 matches at 7 bases. After removal of 0 bases from V and 4 bases from J, the junction contained 10 bases not matched to a gene. Germline CDR1 SGHRS, CDR2 YFSETQ. This CDR3 comprises 17 residues. The DNA of the CDR3 is TGCGCCAGCAGCTTGGTTTCCAGCGGGGTGAGATACAATGAGCAGTTCTTC. Translation gives CASSLVSSGVRYNEQFF.

The CDR3 DNA sequence: TGTGCCAGCAGCCAAGGCCCAGGGTTTGCGTCACCCCTCCACTTT. Protein product: CASSQGPGFASPLHF. This rearrangement joins TRBV3-1 (or the pseudogene TRBV3-2) to TRBJ1-6; the D gene is possibly TRBD1 (5 bases). Per the germline V gene, CDR1 is LGHDT and CDR2 is YNNKEL (reference sequence). This CDR3 comprises 15 residues. Trimming shortened V by 1 base and J by 10 bases, and 14 bases separated the two germline ends.

The sample holds one count of this clone. This CDR3 is CASSTGGGDYEQYF. For the CDR3, the DNA is TGTGCCAGCTCCACCGGGGGAGGGGACTACGAGCAGTACTTC. The rearrangement uses TRBV7-9 and TRBJ2-7, with 7 nucleotides matching TRBD2. This CDR3 contains 14 residues. Trimming cost V 8 bases and J 3 bases; bases outside gene matches: 10. Germline lookup yields CDR1 SEHNR and CDR2 FQNEAQ (reference sequence).

This clone has more than one count but fewer than ten. The CDR3 bases are TGTGCCAGCAGTGAATCAGCAGGGGTATCACCCCTCCACTTT. This gives the protein CASSESAGVSPLHF. The chain recombines TRBV25-1 with TRBJ1-6; maybe TRBD1 (6 bases). The V gene's germline CDR1 is MGHDK and CDR2 SYGVNS. V was clipped by 1 base and J by 10 bases, with 11 bases between them. The CDR3 runs to 14 residues.

The V call is TRBV7-2, the J call TRBJ1-4; D remains unclear. The CDR3 is 14 residues long. The germline V gene has CDR1 SGHTA and CDR2 FQGNSA. V was cut by 5 bases and J by 3 bases, with 10 bases left in between. The CDR3 reads CASSTVAANEKLFF. The CDR3 DNA follows: TGTGCCAGCAGCACCGTCGCGGCTAATGAAAAACTGTTTTTT.

The V gene is TRBV5-4, the J gene TRBJ1-2, with a tentative D call TRBD1 (6 bases). Per germline, CDR1 SGHNT and CDR2 YYREEE (reference sequence). This CDR3 has 13 residues. Trimming left V 3 bases short and J 4 bases short, with 10 bases between. CDR3 region: CASSSRGSYGYTF. The CDR3 nucleotides read TGTGCCAGCAGCTCCAGGGGTAGCTATGGCTACACCTTC.

The chain joins TRBV5-4 to TRBJ2-1; no clear D. The CDR3 runs 13 residues. Germline assignment: CDR1 SGHNT and CDR2 YYREEE (reference sequence). The V end was cut by 0 bases, the J end by 5 bases, with 6 bases between. CDR3 nucleotides: TGTGCCAGCAGCTTGGCAGCGAACAATGAGCAGTTCTTC. Protein: CASSLAANNEQFF. The whole variable domain, filled in from reference TRBV5-4 and TRBJ2-1, reads ETGVTQSPTHLIKTRGQQVTLRCSSQSGHNTVSWYQQALGQGPQFIFQYYREEENGRGNFPPRFSGLQFPNYSSELNVNALELDDSALYLCASSLAANNEQFFGPGTRLTVL.

V is TRBV20-1 and J is TRBJ1-2; D is unclear. This CDR3 contains 12 residues. Germline V lookup: CDR1 DFQATT, CDR2 SNEGSKA (reference sequence). Between the trimmed V and J ends, which lost 3 bases and 5 bases, there was a span of 10 bases. The chain's CDR3 is CSASSDTYGYTF. The DNA for the CDR3 is TGCAGTGCTAGTTCAGACACTTATGGCTACACCTTC.

The V and J genes are TRBV6-2 or TRBV6-3 and TRBJ1-5, with a tentative D call TRBD1 (5 bases). Trimming left V 2 bases short and J 1 base short, with 18 bases between. The CDR3 is 18 residues long. The V gene's germline CDR1 is MNHEY and CDR2 SVGEGT. CDR3 region: CASSYVAGGGLSNQPQHF. Here the CDR3 DNA reads TGTGCCAGCAGTTACGTCGCGGGGGGAGGGTTGAGCAATCAGCCCCAGCATTTT.

The chain couples TRBV6-1 to TRBJ2-3; maybe TRBD1 (5 bases). Trimming took 1 base from V and 4 from J, leaving 9 bases between them. The CDR3 runs to 14 residues. Germline V gene lookup returns CDR1 MNHNS and CDR2 SASEGT. In DNA form, the CDR3 reads TGTGCCAGCAGTGAAGGGCAGGGCGCAGATACGCAGTATTTT. This gives the protein CASSEGQGADTQYF.

The gene calls are TRBV3-1 (or the pseudogene TRBV3-2) and TRBJ1-1; D is unresolved. This CDR3 is built from 17 residues. Germline-derived CDR1 and CDR2 are LGHDT and YNNKEL (reference sequence). V lost 0 bases and J 0 bases, leaving 14 bases between the germline ends. CDR3 sequence: CASSQDPTWGVNTEAFF. As DNA, the CDR3 is TGTGCCAGCAGCCAAGATCCCACTTGGGGAGTGAACACTGAAGCTTTCTTT.

V gene TRBV9 combines with J gene TRBJ2-1; 10 bases align to TRBD2. The junction had 1 base not matched to a gene; V was cut back by 0 bases and J by 4 bases. The CDR3 has 15 residues. The germline CDR1 and CDR2 sequences are SGDLS and YYNGEE. The CDR3 nucleotides read TGTGCCAGCAGCGTAGGAGCGGGGGGGTACAATGAGCAGTTCTTC. This codes for CASSVGAGGYNEQFF.

The chain links TRBV15 to TRBJ2-2; a weak D match, TRBD1 (6 bases). The CDR3 runs to 15 residues. Germline V CDR1 and CDR2: LNHNV, YYDKDF (reference sequence). V lost 1 base, J lost 4 bases, and 10 bases lay in between. CDR3 sequence reads: CATSRVGAPTGELFF. The CDR3 coding sequence is TGTGCCACCAGCAGAGTGGGGGCCCCCACCGGGGAGCTGTTTTTT.

The genes are TRBV5-8 and TRBJ1-2, with D hard to call. This CDR3 has 14 amino acids. V was trimmed by 4 bases and J by 8 bases, leaving 18 bases between them. CDR1 and CDR2 from the germline V gene are SGHTS and YDEGEE. CDR3 protein: CASSVRPALEGYTF. The CDR3 DNA is TGTGCCAGCAGCGTGAGGCCTGCACTAGAGGGCTACACCTTC.

This chain links TRBV28 with TRBJ1-3; 7 bases agree with TRBD1. The germline gives CDR1 MDHEN, CDR2 SYDVKM. The CDR3 spans 19 residues. V dropped 6 bases and J dropped 3; count of bases not matched to a gene: 20. The CDR3 bases are TGTGCCAGCAGACCACAGGGGTTGGAGGTGTCACGAAGTGGAAACACCATATATTTT. As protein: CASRPQGLEVSRSGNTIYF.

This chain connects TRBV6-5 to TRBJ1-2; a weak D match, TRBD1 (5 bases). Trimming pared 6 bases from V and 4 bases from J, leaving 18 bases between. The germline V gene has CDR1 MNHEY and CDR2 SVGAGI. This CDR3 has 15 residues. As DNA, the CDR3 is TGTGCCAGCAGAAACGCCCAGGGTTCAGGCTATGGCTACACCTTC. It codes for CASRNAQGSGYGYTF.

The rearrangement joins TRBV19 to TRBJ2-3, with D possibly TRBD2 on 5 matching bases. Germline values: CDR1 LNHDA, CDR2 SQIVND (reference sequence). Trimming shortened V by 6 bases and J by 0 bases, and 13 bases separated the two germline ends. The CDR3 is 15 residues long. CDR3 loop: CASRGGRTSTDTQYF. DNA for the CDR3: TGTGCCAGTAGGGGTGGGAGAACTAGCACAGATACGCAGTATTTT.

The chain has TRBV10-3 and TRBJ2-3, with 11 bases aligning to TRBD2. Looked up from germline, CDR1 is ENHRY and CDR2 is SYGVKD. The trim removed 5 bases at V and 6 bases at J, leaving 7 bases unmatched. There are 15 residues in the CDR3. The chain's CDR3 is CAISKLAGVTDTQYF. The CDR3 bases are TGTGCCATCAGTAAACTAGCGGGGGTGACGGATACGCAGTATTTT.

The chain links TRBV9 to TRBJ1-1, with 9 positions matching TRBD1. The V gene's germline CDR1 is SGDLS and CDR2 YYNGEE. The CDR3 totals 16 residues. Trimming cost V 5 bases and J 0 bases; bases outside gene matches: 8. The CDR3 DNA is TGTGCCAGCAGACCCGGGACAGGGAGATTGAACACTGAAGCTTTCTTT. This encodes CASRPGTGRLNTEAFF.

V is TRBV2 and J is TRBJ1-5, with a weak D call TRBD1 (5 bases). The CDR3 is made up of 14 amino acids. V shed 5 bases and J shed 2 bases, with 10 bases lying between them. Germline CDR1 is SNHLY and CDR2 is FYNNEI. In DNA form, the CDR3 reads TGTGCCAGCAGTCCACGGGGGGGCAATCAGCCCCAGCATTTT. This sequence encodes CASSPRGGNQPQHF. Together with reference TRBV2 and TRBJ1-5, the CDR3 gives the full variable domain: EPEVTQTPSHQVTQMGQEVILRCVPISNHLYFYWYRQILGQKVEFLVSFYNNEISEKSEIFDDQFSVERPDGSNFTLKIRSTKLEDSAMYFCASSPRGGNQPQHFGDGTRLSIL.

V and J are TRBV10-1 and TRBJ2-2; D may be TRBD2 (6 bases). Trimming pared 4 bases from V and 2 bases from J, leaving 11 bases between. CDR1 is WNHNN, CDR2 SYGVQD, per germline (reference sequence). CDR3 length: 15 residues. The CDR3 loop reads CASSVGDSNTGELFF. Here the CDR3 DNA reads TGCGCCAGCAGTGTTGGGGACTCTAACACCGGGGAGCTGTTTTTT.